Below are 10 T cell receptor beta chains sequenced from a single sample in a study of T cell changes during pregnancy in multiple sclerosis. Data came from immunoSEQ multiplex PCR; TCRdb stores just in-frame clones and leaves some out. The sample lists approximately 70,000 clones, roughly 94% seen once, with more than 1.1% in the top ten. The material was peripheral blood, obtained after pregnancy. These receptors all come from a female donor with multiple sclerosis, enrolled in a pregnancy study.

The CDR3 DNA reads as TGTGCCAGTAGTAGCGGACTAGCGGGAGGGCCACGGGAGCAGTTCTTC. This gives the protein CASSSGLAGGPREQFF. V is TRBV19 and J is TRBJ2-1, with 15 bases aligning to TRBD2. Germline lookup yields CDR1 LNHDA and CDR2 SQIVND (reference sequence). The CDR3 runs 16 residues. The V segment lost 4 bases and the J segment 10 bases; nucleotides outside the gene matches: 8.

In DNA, the CDR3 is TGTGCCAGCGTAGGGGGCGCGGGCTCCTACAATGAGCAGTTCTTC. This translates into CASVGGAGSYNEQFF. V and J are TRBV7-9 and TRBJ2-1; TRBD1 aligns across 7 bases. The CDR3 runs to 15 residues. Germline CDR1 and CDR2: SEHNR and FQNEAQ (reference sequence). Germline trimming cut 8 bases from V and 0 bases from J; bases unmatched to any gene: 7.

This rearrangement joins TRBV6-1 to TRBJ2-7, with TRBD1 as a possible D gene (6 bases). CDR1 and CDR2 (germline): MNHNS, SASEGT. This CDR3 is built from 15 residues. The V gene lost 6 bases and the J gene lost 3 bases, with 18 bases spanning the gap. The chain's CDR3 is CASRMGTGQYYEQYF. CDR3 nucleotide sequence: TGTGCCAGCAGGATGGGAACAGGACAGTACTACGAGCAGTACTTC.

This clone was found once. This chain joins TRBV6-4 and TRBJ1-1, with a possible D match to TRBD1 (6 bases). V lost 6 bases and J lost 5, with 13 bases in between. The germline V gene encodes CDR1 MRHNA and CDR2 SNTAGT. The CDR3 spans 13 residues. In DNA form, the CDR3 reads TGTGCCAGCAGCGCAAGGGGGTTGACTGAAGCTTTCTTT. The encoded protein is CASSARGLTEAFF.

V gene TRBV16 combines with J gene TRBJ2-3, with 7 bases fitting TRBD2. The CDR3 spans 16 residues. Germline V gene data show CDR1 as KGHSY and CDR2 as FQNENV. J gave up 2 bases and V 0 bases, and 5 bases lay outside the gene matches. The CDR3 spells CASSQSARGDTDTQYF. In DNA form, the CDR3 reads TGTGCCAGCAGCCAATCGGCACGGGGGGACACAGATACGCAGTATTTT.

CDR3 nucleotides: TGTGCCAGCAGTGAATCCGTAGCGGAGAGGGACTCCTACAATGAGCAGTTCTTC. Translation gives CASSESVAERDSYNEQFF. The chain recombines TRBV25-1 with TRBJ2-1; the D gene is possibly TRBD2 (6 bases). The germline CDR1 and CDR2 sequences are MGHDK and SYGVNS. The CDR3 extends over 18 amino acids. Trimming pared 1 base from V and 0 bases from J, leaving 16 bases between.

The genes are TRBV18 and TRBJ2-2; possible D gene TRBD1, 5 bases. Germline V gene lookup returns CDR1 KGHSH and CDR2 LQKENI. This CDR3 has 15 residues. Deletions cut 3 bases from V and 5 bases from J, with 13 bases between. For the CDR3, the DNA is TGTGCCAGCTCACCCAGTCAGGGTGTAACCGGGGAGCTGTTTTTT. Its translation: CASSPSQGVTGELFF. Filled out from reference TRBV18 and TRBJ2-2, the complete variable domain reads NAGVMQNPRHLVRRRGQEARLRCSPMKGHSHVYWYRQLPEEGLKFMVYLQKENIIDESGMPKERFSAEFPKEGPSILRIQQVVRGDSAAYFCASSPSQGVTGELFFGEGSRLTVL.

The V call is TRBV5-1, the J call TRBJ2-3, with 12 bases aligning to TRBD2. The V and J ends lost 0 bases and 5 bases, in that order; junction bases with no gene match: 1. Germline CDR1 and CDR2: SGHRS and YFSETQ. This CDR3 has 15 residues. The CDR3 DNA sequence: TGCGCCAGCAGCTTGGAACTAGCGGGAGGAGATACGCAGTATTTT. This encodes CASSLELAGGDTQYF.

This clone has a single count. This chain joins TRBV30 and TRBJ2-1, with 7 bases aligning to TRBD1. The CDR3 covers 16 residues. J gave up 3 bases and V 1 base, and 9 bases lay outside the gene matches. Germline CDR1 is GTSNPN and CDR2 is SVGIG (reference sequence). The CDR3 region has the DNA TGTGCCTGGAGTGGAGGGACAGTTAGTTACTACAATGAGCAGTTCTTC. This codes for CAWSGGTVSYYNEQFF.

This clone was counted once. This rearrangement joins TRBV6-5 to TRBJ1-6; TRBD1 is a possible D gene (5 bases). The CDR3 is 15 residues long. V was shortened by 2 bases and J by 8 bases, with 13 bases between the two germline ends. Germline lookup yields CDR1 MNHEY and CDR2 SVGAGI. CDR3 in amino acids: CASSYTYWGDSPLHF. The CDR3 DNA is TGTGCCAGCAGTTACACGTACTGGGGGGATTCACCCCTCCACTTT.